This passage covers 11 T cell receptor beta chains from one sample sequenced in a study of T cell changes during pregnancy in multiple sclerosis. Profiled with immunoSEQ multiplex PCR; TCRdb holds only in-frame clones, not every one. The sample has 53,000 or so clones; approximately 94% are singletons. The specimen was CD4+ T cells from peripheral blood mononuclear cells, collected in the second trimester of pregnancy. The source is a female donor with multiple sclerosis, enrolled in a pregnancy study.

The chain has TRBV19 and TRBJ1-2; D gene uncertain. The CDR3 covers 14 residues. Germline V gives CDR1 LNHDA, CDR2 SQIVND (reference sequence). V lost 5 bases to trimming and J lost 2 bases, with 12 bases between them. The CDR3 loop is CASSARRENYGYTF. CDR3 nucleotide sequence: TGTGCCAGTAGTGCTCGGAGAGAGAACTATGGCTACACCTTC.

The J gene is TRBJ2-7, the V gene TRBV6-1, with 7 positions matching TRBD1. The germline CDR1 and CDR2 sequences are MNHNS and SASEGT. Germline trimming cut 7 bases from V and 2 bases from J; bases unmatched to any gene: 5. This CDR3 contains 13 residues. The CDR3 protein is CASIGTAPYEQYF. The CDR3 DNA follows: TGTGCCAGCATCGGGACAGCCCCCTACGAGCAGTACTTC.

The chain employs TRBV15 and TRBJ2-7; tentative D call: TRBD1 (5 bases). The length of the CDR3 is 15 residues. The V and J ends lost 0 bases and 6 bases respectively, with 15 bases between them. From germline, CDR1 is LNHNV and CDR2 YYDKDF (reference sequence). CDR3 nucleotides: TGTGCCACCAGCAGAGATTGGGCAGGGTCGGGCGAGCAGTACTTC. It specifies CATSRDWAGSGEQYF. Based on the CDR3 plus reference TRBV15 and TRBJ2-7, the full variable domain is DAMVIQNPRYQVTQFGKPVTLSCSQTLNHNVMYWYQQKSSQAPKLLFHYYDKDFNNEADTPDNFQSRRPNTSFCFLDIRSPGLGDTAMYLCATSRDWAGSGEQYFGPGTRLTVT.

The V call is TRBV7-6, the J call TRBJ2-6; D is ambiguous. Germline lookup yields CDR1 SGHVS and CDR2 FNYEAQ. V lost 4 bases to trimming and J lost 3 bases, with 10 bases between them. The CDR3 runs 15 residues. Here the CDR3 DNA reads TGTGCCAGCAGCTCCGTTGCGTTTGGGGCCAACGTCCTGACTTTC. Translation: CASSSVAFGANVLTF.

The gene calls are TRBV9 and TRBJ2-5; 7 positions agree with TRBD1. Germline trimming cut 2 bases from V and 2 bases from J; bases unmatched to any gene: 3. This CDR3 has 14 residues. Germline assignment: CDR1 SGDLS and CDR2 YYNGEE. The CDR3 sequence: CASSVGQTQETQYF. For the CDR3, the DNA is TGTGCCAGCAGCGTGGGACAGACGCAAGAGACCCAGTACTTC.

The chain employs TRBV4-3 and TRBJ1-6; D gene unclear. V was cut by 0 bases and J by 6 bases, with 9 bases left in between. CDR1 LGHNA and CDR2 YSLEER come from the germline V gene. CDR3 length: 15 amino acids. Written as DNA, the CDR3 is TGCGCCAGCAGCCAAGATTCTTGGGCTAATTCACCCCTCCACTTT. Translation: CASSQDSWANSPLHF.

The chain has TRBV4-3 and TRBJ1-2; maybe TRBD1 (6 bases). The CDR3 runs 14 residues. Germline V gene sequence: CDR1 LGHNA, CDR2 YSLEER. V shed 4 bases and J shed 4 bases, with 13 bases lying between them. This chain's CDR3 is CASSPTGPGYGYTF. CDR3 bases: TGCGCCAGCAGCCCAACAGGGCCTGGCTATGGCTACACCTTC.

This chain links TRBV7-2 with TRBJ1-5, with TRBD1 matching 8 bases. The V gene end was trimmed by 1 base and the J gene end by 5 bases; junction bases not matched to a gene: 1. The CDR3 totals 14 residues. CDR1 and CDR2 from the germline V gene are SGHTA and FQGNSA. The CDR3 DNA sequence: TGTGCCAGCAGCTTAGTACAGGGGGATCAGCCCCAGCATTTT. The encoded protein is CASSLVQGDQPQHF.

The rearrangement joins TRBV5-6 to TRBJ1-1; D uncertain. Germline V CDR1 and CDR2: SGHDT, YYEEEE. Trimming cost V 1 base and J 10 bases, with 11 bases left between them. The CDR3 is made up of 12 amino acids. The CDR3 DNA reads TGTGCCAGCAGCTTGAGGCAGACGGGAGCTTTCTTT. Protein sequence: CASSLRQTGAFF.

A note on this clone: One end of the junction varies from germline; a read error may be responsible. The chain has TRBV27 and TRBJ1-2; possibly TRBD1 for D (5 bases). The V gene's germline CDR1 is MNHEY and CDR2 SMNVEV (reference sequence). This CDR3 spans 16 amino acids. For the CDR3, the DNA is TGTGCCAGCACCCCGACAAGGGGCGCGGTAAACTCTGGCTACACCTTC. Residues: CASTPTRGAVNSGYTF.

The chain joins TRBV20-1 to TRBJ2-3; D remains unclear. There are 11 residues in the CDR3. The V gene's germline CDR1 is DFQATT and CDR2 SNEGSKA (reference sequence). V was trimmed by 6 bases and J by 5 bases, leaving 9 bases between them. The CDR3 region is CSAPAEDTQYF. The CDR3 bases are TGCAGTGCCCCCGCAGAAGATACGCAGTATTTT.